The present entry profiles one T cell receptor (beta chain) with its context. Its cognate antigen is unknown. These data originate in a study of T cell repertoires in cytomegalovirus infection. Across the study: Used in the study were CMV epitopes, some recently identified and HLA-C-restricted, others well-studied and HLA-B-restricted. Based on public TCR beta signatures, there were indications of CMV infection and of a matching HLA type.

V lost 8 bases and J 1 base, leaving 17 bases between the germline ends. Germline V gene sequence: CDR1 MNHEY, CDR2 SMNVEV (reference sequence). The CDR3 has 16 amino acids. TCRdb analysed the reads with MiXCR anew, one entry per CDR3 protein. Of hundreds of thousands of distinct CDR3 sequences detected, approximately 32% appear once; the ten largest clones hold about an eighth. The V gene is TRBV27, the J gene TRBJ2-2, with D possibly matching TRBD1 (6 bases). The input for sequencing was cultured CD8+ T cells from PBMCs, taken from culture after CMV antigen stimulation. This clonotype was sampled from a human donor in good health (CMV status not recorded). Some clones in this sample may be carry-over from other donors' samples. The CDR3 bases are TGTGCCAGCGTCTCACTCGACAGGAAGAACACCGGGGAGCTGTTTTTT. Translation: CASVSLDRKNTGELFF.